These T cell receptor beta chains were read from a single sample in a study of identifying expanded T cells in peripheral blood. Clones were sequenced by immunoSEQ multiplex PCR, and TCRdb holds only the in-frame ones, with some missing. Seen here are some 90,000 clones, roughly 91% observed once, and the top ten hold around a fifth. The source material was blood. These receptors were collected from a person aged 18-70 years in good health. Each CDR3 is given with its conserved first and last residue. The D gene is left open where the match is weak. Not all rows give a size; the values are once, few, many and, for expanded clones, a class.

cdr3_aa cdr3_nt clone_size d_call j_call v_call
CASSYLDRGAGYGYTF TGTGCCAGCAGTTACCTGGACAGGGGAGCAGGCTATGGCTACACCTTC - TRBD1 TRBJ1-2 TRBV6-6
CASSEPATGTTGELFF TGCGCCAGCAGTGAGCCCGCGACAGGAACCACCGGGGAGCTGTTTTTT - - TRBJ2-2 TRBV10-2
CASTTALNYGYTF TGTGCCAGCACGACAGCACTCAACTATGGCTACACCTTC once - TRBJ1-2 TRBV6-1
CASSQGSNYGYTF TGTGCCAGCAGCCAGGGCAGTAACTATGGCTACACCTTC - - TRBJ1-2 TRBV7-6
CASSLLPYEQYF TGTGCCAGCAGCTTACTCCCCTACGAGCAGTATTTC - - TRBJ2-7 TRBV7-9
CATSRDLGGASTGELFF TGTGCCACCAGCAGAGATCTTGGGGGGGCGAGTACCGGGGAGCTGTTTTTT - - TRBJ2-2 TRBV15
CASSQRQVPSF TGTGCCAGCAGCCAACGACAGGTCCCCTCCTTC few - TRBJ1-2 TRBV7-2
CASSPPGPTYQETQYF TGTGCCAGCAGCCCTCCCGGGCCGACGTACCAAGAGACCCAGTACTTC - - TRBJ2-5 TRBV7-8
CASSPGGTDTQYF TGTGCCAGCAGTCCCGGGGGTACAGATACGCAGTATTTT - - TRBJ2-3 TRBV27
CASSQDHGGNTEAFF TGTGCCAGCAGCCAAGATCACGGCGGGAACACTGAAGCTTTCTTT - - TRBJ1-1 TRBV14
CATAGGRREKLFF TGTGCCACCGCGGGGGGGCGCCGTGAAAAACTGTTTTTT once - TRBJ1-4 TRBV15
CATSRGRQGAYNEQFF TGTGCCACCAGCAGAGGTAGACAGGGAGCCTACAATGAGCAGTTCTTC - TRBD1 TRBJ2-1 TRBV15
CASVSPRSWINNEQFF TGTGCCAGCGTATCCCCCAGGAGCTGGATAAACAATGAGCAGTTCTTC - - TRBJ2-1 TRBV28
CASSHRASSSSGNTIYF TGTGCCAGCAGCCACCGGGCATCCTCGAGCTCTGGAAACACCATATATTTT - - TRBJ1-3 TRBV6-4
CASSPRGVGNTIYF TGTGCCAGCAGCCCCCGGGGGGTGGGGAACACCATATATTTT - - TRBJ1-3 TRBV7-6
CASSEADPRRSYEQYF TGTGCCAGCAGTGAAGCGGATCCTCGGCGCTCCTACGAGCAGTACTTC once - TRBJ2-7 TRBV6-1